Reported below is one T cell receptor (beta chain). The specificity of this receptor is unknown. No qualities accompany the bases; no much larger clone lies one base away. These data belong to a study of T cells in Graves' hyperthyroidism and ophthalmopathy (dated by TCRdb to 2018 to 2020). Regarding the complete study: Peripheral blood samples were taken at the time of initial diagnosis, prior to any treatment. A discovery cohort of about 100 patients, roughly 40 with Graves' ophthalmopathy and about 60 with stable Graves' hyperthyroidism, was used to find distinguishing TCR V-J signatures. Prospective prediction of ophthalmopathy was tested in an independent validation cohort of fewer than 20 hyperthyroidism patients and 15 to 17 patients who later progressed to ophthalmopathy. The approximately 100 discovery patients were divided at random into training and test sets in a 7:3 ratio. Thyroid tissue and blood T-cell repertoires from several Graves' hyperthyroidism patients were also compared in the study. After blood sampling, hyperthyroidism patients were treated with methimazole at a starting dose of 30 mg daily, and ophthalmopathy patients were treated with high-dose intravenous methylprednisolone. The paper describes TCR Vbeta CDR3 sequencing of 140 or so peripheral blood samples, made up of roughly 40 ophthalmopathy patients, 70 to 75 hyperthyroidism patients and 17 progressor patients. Overall study outcomes, separate from this receptor: A model built on a 13 V-J signature distinguished ophthalmopathy from stable hyperthyroidism, reaching about 89% sensitivity and under 84% specificity in cross-validation and 80%/75% in testing. In validation, progression to ophthalmopathy was predicted by the model with 70% to 71% sensitivity and roughly 76% specificity, a median of around 5.9 months before onset. Sample size was not statistically predetermined, and investigators were not blinded to group allocation. Most expanded thyroid clonotypes (frequency above 0.001) were also found in blood, which suggests that blood repertoires may mirror thyroid immune responses.

As encoded in the germline V gene (reference sequence), CDR1 is LNHDA while CDR2 is SQIVND. Its CDR3 holds 13 amino acids, cysteine through phenylalanine. Only CDR3 DNA is held: 39 bases, read in frame from base 1. A distance of 8 bases separates the germline ends of V and J, which lose 5 bases and 3 bases respectively. The TCR beta CDR3 regions were amplified from the RNA transcripts. A first-round RT-PCR of the TCR CDR3 used the HTBI primer set with the Qiagen OneStep RT-PCR kit. Libraries were constructed in a second round of multiplex PCR, after which size selection and purification were performed. The libraries were sequenced on an Illumina HiSeq2000 using paired-end 100 bp reads. The original methods were these. SOAPnuke was used to process the raw data, removing reads that contained adapters or uncalled bases, had a mean Phred below 15, or lacked an exact match to the constant primer or identifier. High-quality paired reads were merged with COPE v1.2.5, and unique nucleotide sequences were defined as clonotypes. MiTCR v1.1 was used to align clonotypes to the IMGT TRBV, TRBD and TRBJ reference segments. The analysis included only V-J combinations with a frequency above 0.0001, which together covered around 99% of the repertoires. The TCS score was defined as F50 (clonal expansion) divided by E x V (chaos), with BLOSUM62-based TCRdist calculated between CDR3 peptides within each V-J. Welch's t-statistics and random forest reduced roughly 500 V-J features to 10 to 15, which were used in a naive Bayes classifier (R e1071). Starting from the raw public reads, TCRdb applied fastp trimming at Q25, assembled clones with MiXCR and retained in-frame beta chains. Rows merge per CDR3 protein into single entries with the most common DNA and genes. The V and J calls were determined by TCRdb, not by the authors. The sample records some 370,000 distinct CDR3 sequences, 15% to 20% of which are singletons. In total, the top ten clones hold 34% of the sample.

Hyperthyroidism patients were aged 18 to 65 years and newly diagnosed, with disease duration of less than 2 months. Patients with uncontrolled infections, other autoimmune diseases, pregnancy or lactation were excluded. Diagnoses were established on the basis of clinical symptoms, serum thyroxine and TRAb, thyroid ultrasound, and orbital computed tomography. For progressor patients, blood was drawn at the first diagnosis of hyperthyroidism, before any ophthalmopathy symptoms had appeared. Ficoll-Paque density gradient centrifugation was used to isolate PBMCs from 10 ml of fresh peripheral blood. Progressor patients were defined as those initially diagnosed with Graves' hyperthyroidism in whom ophthalmopathy developed during follow-up. Total RNA was extracted with Trizol reagent, and quality was checked on an Agilent 2100 Bioanalyzer.

The TCR comes from a woman in her twenties or thirties with Graves' hyperthyroidism that later progressed to Graves' ophthalmopathy. The sequence is built from TRBV19 and TRBJ2-1; the D gene assignment is ambiguous. Sequenced material: blood. For the CDR3, the sequence is CASSHTVYNEQFF. The DNA sequence is given as TGTGCCAGTAGTCACACAGTCTACAATGAGCAGTTCTTC. The full variable domain, with segments outside the CDR3 supplied by the reference TRBV19 and TRBJ2-1 proteins, appears as DGGITQSPKYLFRKEGQNVTLSCEQNLNHDAMYWYRQDPGQGLRLIYYSQIVNDFQKGDIAEGYSVSREKKESFPLTVTSAQKNPTAFYLCASSHTVYNEQFFGPGTRLTVL.